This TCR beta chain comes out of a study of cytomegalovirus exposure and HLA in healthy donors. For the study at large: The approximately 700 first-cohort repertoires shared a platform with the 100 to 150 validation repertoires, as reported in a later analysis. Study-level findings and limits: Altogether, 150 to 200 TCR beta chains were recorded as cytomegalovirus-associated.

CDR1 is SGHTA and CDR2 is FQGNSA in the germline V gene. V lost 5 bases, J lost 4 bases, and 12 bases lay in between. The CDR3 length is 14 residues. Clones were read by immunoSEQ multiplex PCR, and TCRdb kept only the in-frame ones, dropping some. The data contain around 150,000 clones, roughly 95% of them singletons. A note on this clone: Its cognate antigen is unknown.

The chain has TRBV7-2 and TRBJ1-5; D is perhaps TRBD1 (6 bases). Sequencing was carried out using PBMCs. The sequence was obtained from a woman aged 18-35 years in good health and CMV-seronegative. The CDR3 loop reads CASSVDRLNQPQHF. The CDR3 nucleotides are TGTGCCAGCAGCGTTGACAGGCTAAATCAGCCCCAGCATTTT.